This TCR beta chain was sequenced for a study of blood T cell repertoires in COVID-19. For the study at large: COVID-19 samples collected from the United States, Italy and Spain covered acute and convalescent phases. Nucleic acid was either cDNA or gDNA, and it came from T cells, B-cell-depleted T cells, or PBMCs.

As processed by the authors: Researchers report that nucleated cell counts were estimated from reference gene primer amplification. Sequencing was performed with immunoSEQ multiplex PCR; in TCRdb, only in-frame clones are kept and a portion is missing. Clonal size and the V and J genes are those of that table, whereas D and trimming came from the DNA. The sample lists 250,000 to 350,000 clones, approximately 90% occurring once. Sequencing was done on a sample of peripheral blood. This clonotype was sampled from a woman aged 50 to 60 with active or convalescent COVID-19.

CDR3 residues: CASSGTSGGAGTSTDTQYF. The CDR3 region has the DNA TGTGCCAGTAGTGGAACTAGCGGGGGGGCAGGCACAAGCACAGATACGCAGTATTTT. The rearrangement joins TRBV19 to TRBJ2-3; 13 bases line up with TRBD2. V lost 5 bases and J lost 0; bases outside the gene matches: 11. Germline V gives CDR1 LNHDA, CDR2 SQIVND (reference sequence). This CDR3 region has 19 residues.